This is a list of T cell receptor beta chains from one sample in a study of radiation and T cells in renal cell carcinoma. Repertoires were generated with immunoSEQ multiplex PCR, while TCRdb's copy carries only in-frame clones and drops some. The table records about 47,000 clones, around three quarters of them present only once. The sample in question was blood, obtained from a patient whose treatment included radiotherapy and nephrectomy. The receptors stem from a woman between 65 and 79 years old with renal cell carcinoma. Both conserved end residues are trimmed from each CDR3.

CDR3aa	v_gene	j_gene	len
ASSLVGDTQY	TRBV5-1	TRBJ2-3	10
ASRTGLADSYEQY	TRBV6-5	TRBJ2-7	13
ASSPTSGSTDTQY	TRBV6-4	TRBJ2-3	13
AISEQGLDGYT	TRBV10-3	TRBJ1-2	11
ASSFPPGSSYNEQF	TRBV5-1	TRBJ2-1	14
ASRTGSYEQY	TRBV6-5	TRBJ2-7	10
ASSLGRDVSGNTIY	TRBV5-6	TRBJ1-3	14
ASSQEGAF	TRBV4-3	TRBJ1-1	8
ASSPQGFMNTEAF	TRBV4-2	TRBJ1-1	13
AWSANGRGTEAF	TRBV30	TRBJ1-1	12
ASSCFWTGNTGELF	TRBV23-1	TRBJ2-2	14
ASSTTGSRDGTDTQY	TRBV7-9	TRBJ2-3	15
ASGERGANTGELF	TRBV12-5	TRBJ2-2	13
ASSPGVNTEAF	TRBV18	TRBJ1-1	11
ASTRRDYNEQF	TRBV13	TRBJ2-1	11
ASSGGTSGSDYEQY	TRBV9	TRBJ2-7	14
ASSSRDGGDHPQH	TRBV6-6	TRBJ1-5	13
ASSSQAGSVYTQY	TRBV11-3	TRBJ2-3	13
ASSLGRGLSGANVLT	TRBV19	TRBJ2-6	15
ASSPAGQGFHEQY	TRBV7-3	TRBJ2-7	13
ASSVGWTEQF	TRBV9	TRBJ2-1	10
ASGTQAYEQY	TRBV14	TRBJ2-7	10
ASRSPLAGGGQGVDQPQH	TRBV12-2	TRBJ1-5	18
ASSIPSGVGTDTQY	TRBV19	TRBJ2-3	14
ASSSRQGSYEQY	TRBV7-9	TRBJ2-7	12
ASSYLLGTGELF	TRBV6-5	TRBJ2-2	12
ASLGQGGRTDTQY	TRBV19	TRBJ2-3	13
ASSVVAGEGLRTDTQY	TRBV9	TRBJ2-3	16
ASSLTGVSNQPQH	TRBV6-5	TRBJ1-5	13
ASSPLAMAGANVLT	TRBV7-9	TRBJ2-6	14
ASSPGQGYQETQY	TRBV5-1	TRBJ2-5	13
ASSSPWDGTYEQY	TRBV7-9	TRBJ2-7	13
ASSLVVTGVTGELF	TRBV5-1	TRBJ2-2	14
ASSLNGLGTTNEQF	TRBV7-3	TRBJ2-1	14
ASDLTGATNEKLF	TRBV2	TRBJ1-4	13
ASSLAETRWETQY	TRBV5-5	TRBJ2-5	13
ASSPGSPRDSPLH	TRBV5-1	TRBJ1-6	13
ASKSGYEQY	TRBV27	TRBJ2-7	9
ASSPRGDTEAF	TRBV9	TRBJ1-1	11
ASSPAGVASYEQY	TRBV4-2	TRBJ2-7	13
ASSLPDPSDTQY	TRBV5-1	TRBJ2-3	12
ASSKQGARTEAF	TRBV6-1	TRBJ1-1	12
ASSADRTYSGNTIY	TRBV6-1	TRBJ1-3	14
ASSRGVGSSYEQY	TRBV7-2	TRBJ2-7	13
ASRQPGELSGYT	TRBV5-4	TRBJ1-2	12
ASSLDRDEQY	TRBV5-4	TRBJ2-7	10
ASSGPLGLHRYT	TRBV2	TRBJ1-2	12
AWKALAFWTQY	TRBV30	TRBJ2-3	11
ASTGTGAQTGELF	TRBV5-1	TRBJ2-2	13